A single sample gave rise to the 4 T cell receptor beta chains below, sequenced in a study of post-analysis software for immune sequencing data (dated by TCRdb to about 2015). Overall study results and their limits: Significantly higher frequencies in patients than in controls were found for roughly 5 TRBV segments, including TRBV5-6, TRBV5-1 and TRBV20-1.

Libraries were prepared through PCR. Instrument on record: Illumina HiSeq 2500. To reduce PCR and sequencing biases, unique molecular identifiers were built into the TCR beta cDNA libraries. Clones were called with MiXCR by TCRdb after fastp trimmed the public reads at Q25, and only in-frame beta chains were retained. Each record represents a unique CDR3 protein, reported with the most common genes and DNA among its rows. The sample data list roughly 800,000 distinct CDR3 sequences, and 25% to 30% of these were observed just once. Roughly 0.54% of the sample comes from the top ten. Antigens of these TCRs are unknown. Material for sequencing was blood. These receptors were collected from a girl between 5 and 17 years old with multiple sclerosis.

V is TRBV20-1 and J is TRBJ1-1; D unresolved. This CDR3 region has 14 residues. CDR1 and CDR2 from the germline V gene are DFQATT and SNEGSKA (reference sequence). V lost 6 bases and J lost 0, with 14 bases in between. CDR3 sequence reads: CSAAPRNMNTEAFF. DNA of the CDR3: TGCAGTGCCGCGCCCAGGAACATGAACACTGAAGCTTTCTTT.

The V gene is TRBV5-1, the J gene TRBJ1-4, with D possibly matching TRBD1 (6 bases). V dropped 4 bases and J dropped 3 bases, with 10 bases sitting between them. This CDR3 contains 14 residues. Per the germline V gene, CDR1 is SGHRS and CDR2 is YFSETQ. For the CDR3, the DNA is TGCGCCAGCAGCCCAGGGGCGCCTAATGAAAAACTGTTTTTT. The encoded protein is CASSPGAPNEKLFF.

V is TRBV5-1 and J is TRBJ1-2, with no clear D. There are 16 residues in the CDR3. Between the trimmed V and J ends, which lost 0 bases and 0 bases, there was a span of 12 bases. The germline CDR1 and CDR2 sequences are SGHRS and YFSETQ. The CDR3 loop reads CASSLALDGANYGYTF. DNA of the CDR3: TGCGCCAGCAGCTTGGCCTTGGACGGAGCTAACTATGGCTACACCTTC. Combining the CDR3 with reference TRBV5-1 and TRBJ1-2 gives the whole variable domain KAGVTQTPRYLIKTRGQQVTLSCSPISGHRSVSWYQQTPGQGLQFLFEYFSETQRNKGNFPGRFSGRQFSNSRSEMNVSTLELGDSALYLCASSLALDGANYGYTFGSGTRLTVV.

Of note for this clonotype: A much larger clone lies one base from this, so it may be a read error. This chain uses TRBV11-2 with TRBJ2-1; D may match TRBD1 or TRBD2 (6 bases each). Germline loops: CDR1 SGHAT, CDR2 FQNNGV. This CDR3 contains 14 residues. CDR3 sequence (DNA): TGTGCCGGCAGCCCCATGGGGGCGGGGAATGAGCAGTTCTTC. Its translation is CAGSPMGAGNEQFF.